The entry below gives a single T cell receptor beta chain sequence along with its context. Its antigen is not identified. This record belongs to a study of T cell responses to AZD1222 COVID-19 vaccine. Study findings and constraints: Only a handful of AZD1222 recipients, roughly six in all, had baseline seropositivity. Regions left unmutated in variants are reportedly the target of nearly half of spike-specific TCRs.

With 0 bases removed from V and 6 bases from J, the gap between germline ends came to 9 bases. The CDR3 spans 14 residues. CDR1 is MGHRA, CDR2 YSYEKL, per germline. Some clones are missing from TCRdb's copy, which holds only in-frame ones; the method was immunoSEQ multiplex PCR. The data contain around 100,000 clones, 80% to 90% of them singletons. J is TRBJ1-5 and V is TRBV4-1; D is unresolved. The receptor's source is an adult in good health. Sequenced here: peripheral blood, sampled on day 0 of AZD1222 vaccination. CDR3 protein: CASSQDIGVQPQHF. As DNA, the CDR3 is TGCGCCAGCAGCCAAGATATTGGGGTTCAGCCCCAGCATTTT.